This entry features one T cell receptor (beta chain) sequence. The sample comes from a study of blood T cell repertoires in COVID-19. CDR3 size: 14 residues. The ends were cut back, 1 base at V and 8 bases at J, with 14 bases in the middle. Germline V gene sequence: CDR1 SEHNR, CDR2 FQNEAQ (reference sequence). Here immunoSEQ multiplex PCR was the method, and the copy in TCRdb shows in-frame clones only, minus some. Of some 200,000 clones in the sample, around three quarters were seen once. The origin of this receptor is a woman aged 70-85 years with acute or convalescent COVID-19. V usage is TRBV7-9 and J usage is TRBJ1-2, with D possibly being TRBD1 (6 bases). Sequenced material: peripheral blood. The CDR3 region has the DNA TGTGCCAGCAGCTTAGTATCGGGACAAGGCGGCTACACCTTC. Translating it yields CASSLVSGQGGYTF.